The present TCR beta chain was sequenced within a study of OX40 agonist ivuxolimab in advanced cancers. Findings and limits, study-wide: CD4+ and CD8+ blood T cells expanded clonally by week 6 at 0.1 to 3.0 mg/kg.

Measured with immunoSEQ multiplex PCR; TCRdb has only the in-frame clones, and not every one. The table has some 28,000 clones, approximately 90% seen once. For this clone: Its antigen is not known.

Per germline, CDR1 SGHAT and CDR2 FQNNGV. The V segment lost 6 bases and the J segment 3 bases; nucleotides outside the gene matches: 9. CDR3 length equals 16 residues. This clonotype was obtained from an adult with an advanced solid tumor such as melanoma, head and neck, liver or kidney cancer. The specimen comprised CD4+ or CD8+ T cells sorted from blood, sampled in a trial of the OX40 agonist ivuxolimab. This chain uses TRBV11-2 with TRBJ2-1; TRBD2 matches at 9 bases. CDR3 sequence (DNA): TGTGCCAGCAGGAACGCGGGGGGGGGTTACTACAATGAGCAGTTCTTC. Amino acids: CASRNAGGGYYNEQFF.